The T cell receptor beta chain described here comes from a study of shared clonotypes between healthy human individuals. General observations from the study: Naive subsets tended to show greater estimated richness than memory subsets. The study found roughly 5% of naive CD4 clonotypes shared across four donors.

In regard to this clone: What it binds is unknown.

From CD4+ cells came CD45RA+ naive and CD45RA-negative memory subsets. Germline loops: CDR1 KGHSH, CDR2 LQKENI. The CDR3 length is 13 residues. After removal of 3 bases from V and 8 bases from J, the junction contained 5 bases not matched to a gene. For every subset, genomic DNA was evenly distributed across several immunoSEQ plates. Some clones are missing from TCRdb's copy, which holds only in-frame ones; the method was immunoSEQ multiplex PCR. The table includes around 1.6 million clones, 95% to 99% detected once. This TCR was sampled from a man aged 25-40 years in good health. The chain joins TRBV18 to TRBJ1-2, with 8 bases identical to TRBD1. Sequenced: naive CD4+ T cells sorted from blood. The subset: CD45RA+ positively selected. The CDR3 is CASSPDRVEGYTF. CDR3 nucleotide sequence: TGTGCCAGCTCACCGGACAGGGTTGAGGGCTACACCTTC.